This is a list of T cell receptor beta chains from one sample in a study of control samples from healthy donors and cancer patients. Some clones are missing from TCRdb's copy, which holds only in-frame ones; the method was immunoSEQ multiplex PCR. Among tens of thousands of clones listed, around 91% were seen once. Sequencing was carried out using PBMCs. The receptors were gathered from a man over 45 with lung cancer. Each CDR3 is given with its conserved first and last residue. The D gene is left open where the match is weak. Only part of the rows carry a size: once, few, many, or a class if the clone is expanded.

TRBV29-1	NA	TRBJ2-1	NA	TGCAGCGTTGACGAGGGCCCGGGGCTGAGCTCCTACAATGAGCAGTTCTTC	CSVDEGPGLSSYNEQFF
TRBV19	NA	TRBJ2-7	TRBD1	TGTGCCAGTAGTTCAAGTGGGACAGGGGCCTCCTACGAGCAGTACTTC	CASSSSGTGASYEQYF
TRBV4-1	NA	TRBJ2-5	NA	TGCGCCAGCAGCCAAGGGGCCGGGGTTTGGGAGACCCAGTACTTC	CASSQGAGVWETQYF
TRBV25-1	NA	TRBJ1-1	NA	TGTGCCAGCAACCCTATAGGGACGGGGCCGGCTTTCTTT	CASNPIGTGPAFF
TRBV18	NA	TRBJ2-2	NA	TGTGCCAGCTCACCACCTCGGGACACCGGGGAGCTGTTTTTT	CASSPPRDTGELFF
TRBV6-2/TRBV6-3	NA	TRBJ1-2	NA	TGTGCCAGCAGTTATGACGGGGGGCTCTATGGCTACACCTTC	CASSYDGGLYGYTF
TRBV27	NA	TRBJ1-4	NA	TGTGCCAGCAGTTTATCTGGGGGGTTTAATGAAAAACTGTTTTTT	CASSLSGGFNEKLFF
TRBV7-8	NA	TRBJ2-6	NA	TGTGCCAGCAGCTCACAGGGAGCTGGGGCCAACGTCCTGACTTTC	CASSSQGAGANVLTF
TRBV4-2	NA	TRBJ2-2	NA	TGTGCCAGCAGCCAAGAGGGTTATCGAGGGATCCCCGGGGAGCTGTTTTTT	CASSQEGYRGIPGELFF
TRBV28	once	TRBJ1-6	TRBD1	TGTGCCAGCAGTCCGCCGGGACAGGAGAATTCACCCCTCCACTTT	CASSPPGQENSPLHF
TRBV4-1	NA	TRBJ1-2	NA	TGCGCCAGCAGCCCCGACCAAACGACTAACTATGGCTACACCTTC	CASSPDQTTNYGYTF
TRBV7-3	NA	TRBJ2-1	TRBD2	TGTGCCAGCAGCCCCATTGCGGGGGGCTACAATGAGCAGTTCTTC	CASSPIAGGYNEQFF
TRBV5-6	NA	TRBJ1-1	TRBD1	TGTGCCAGCAGCTTGGTGACAGGGTACACTGAAGCTTTCTTT	CASSLVTGYTEAFF
TRBV27	NA	TRBJ2-6	NA	TGTGCCAGCAGTTCCGTCGCCTTCTCTGGGGCCAACGTCCTGACTTTC	CASSSVAFSGANVLTF
TRBV5-1	once	TRBJ2-2	NA	TGCGCCAGCAGCTTGCAGGTGGGGTCCACCGGGGAGCTGTTTTTT	CASSLQVGSTGELFF
TRBV10-3	NA	TRBJ1-2	TRBD1	TGTGCCATCAGTGAGAGGGCAGGGGGGGACTATGGCTACACCTTC	CAISERAGGDYGYTF
TRBV21-1	NA	TRBJ2-5	NA	TGTGCCAGCAGCAAGCGAAAGGGTAAAGAGACCCAGTACTTC	CASSKRKGKETQYF
TRBV2	NA	TRBJ2-7	NA	TGTGCCAGCAGCTCCCAGGACATAACCTACGAGCAGTACTTC	CASSSQDITYEQYF
TRBV19	NA	TRBJ2-2	NA	TGTGCCAGTGAAGGACGTGCGAACACCGGGGAGCTGTTTTTT	CASEGRANTGELFF
TRBV5-6	NA	TRBJ2-7	TRBD2	TGTGCCAGCAGCCTGACTAGCGGGGGGGCCGGGGAGCAGTACTTC	CASSLTSGGAGEQYF
TRBV6-5	NA	TRBJ1-2	NA	TGTGCCAGCAGCAGGGAGGTCCGAGGGTACTATGGCTACACCTTC	CASSREVRGYYGYTF
TRBV7-3	few	TRBJ2-3	TRBD2	TGTGCCAGCAGTAGACATAGCGGGGGGGCAGATACGCAGTATTTT	CASSRHSGGADTQYF
TRBV3-1/TRBV3-2	NA	TRBJ1-2	NA	TGTGCCAGCACCACCAAGAGGGGGGGTGGAAACTATGGCTACACCTTC	CASTTKRGGGNYGYTF
TRBV5-6	NA	TRBJ1-2	TRBD1	TGTGCCAGCAGCTTGGGGGGCCCCGGGACAGGATATGGCTACACCTTC	CASSLGGPGTGYGYTF
TRBV4-1	once	TRBJ2-5	TRBD2	TGCGCCAGCACCCCTAGAGCGGGGGGGCAGGAGACCCAGTACTTC	CASTPRAGGQETQYF
TRBV5-5	NA	TRBJ2-3	NA	TGTGCCAGCAGCGGGCCGGGTTTACTAACAGATACGCAGTATTTT	CASSGPGLLTDTQYF
TRBV6-4	NA	TRBJ2-5	NA	TGTGCCAGCAAAGTTCTGGGACCAGAGCGTCAAACGCAAGAGACCCAGTACTTC	CASKVLGPERQTQETQYF
TRBV29-1	NA	TRBJ2-3	TRBD1	TGCAGCGTTGACGAGGGGGCTTGGACAGATACGCAGTATTTT	CSVDEGAWTDTQYF
TRBV5-6	NA	TRBJ1-4	NA	TGTGCCAGCAGCTGGGGGGCCAGCTCCTCGGCTAATGAAAAACTGTTTTTT	CASSWGASSSANEKLFF
TRBV18	NA	TRBJ2-6	NA	TGTGCCAGCTCCCCCTCCGCGGGGGCCAACGTCCTGACTTTC	CASSPSAGANVLTF
TRBV10-3	NA	TRBJ2-7	NA	TGTGCCATCAGTGAAGGTCAGACCTACGAGCAGTACTTC	CAISEGQTYEQYF
TRBV5-1	NA	TRBJ2-1	TRBD2	TGCGCCAGCAGCTTGGCTGCGGGGGGGCCTGATGAGCAGTTCTTC	CASSLAAGGPDEQFF